Following are 25 T cell receptor beta chains from one sample sequenced in a study of somatic mutations in cytotoxic T cells in rheumatoid arthritis. Some clones are missing from TCRdb's copy, which holds only in-frame ones; the method was immunoSEQ multiplex PCR. The sample consists of some 25,000 clones, roughly 80% of them appearing once. The sample comprised CD8+ T cells sorted from blood. The receptor source for this set is a man in his fifties in good health.

This chain joins TRBV7-9 and TRBJ2-1; 9 bases map to TRBD2. The CDR3 consists of 16 residues. Trimming at V came to 1 base and at J to 5 bases, leaving 6 bases not matched to a gene. Germline V gives CDR1 SEHNR, CDR2 FQNEAQ (reference sequence). The CDR3 reads CASSLVASGTHNEQFF. The CDR3 bases are TGTGCCAGCAGCTTAGTGGCTAGCGGGACCCACAATGAGCAGTTCTTC.

V gene TRBV7-9 combines with J gene TRBJ1-2; the D is unclear. The V gene's germline CDR1 is SEHNR and CDR2 FQNEAQ (reference sequence). The CDR3 covers 14 residues. The germline V and J ends were trimmed by 5 bases and 0 bases, with 10 bases remaining between them. The CDR3 region has the DNA TGTGCCAGCAGCCCCGGGATTTCTAACTATGGCTACACCTTC. Amino acids: CASSPGISNYGYTF.

This clone occurred once. The V and J genes are TRBV4-2 and TRBJ2-7; unclear D gene. The CDR3 length is 15 residues. Trimming cost V 1 base and J 0 bases, with 10 bases left between them. CDR1 and CDR2 (germline): LGHNA, YNFKEQ. The CDR3 loop is CASSQGEISSYEQYF. The DNA of the CDR3 is TGTGCCAGCAGCCAAGGGGAAATAAGCTCCTACGAGCAGTACTTC.

The rearrangement uses TRBV11-2 and TRBJ1-1; D call uncertain. The V gene lost 1 base and the J gene lost 8 bases, with 5 bases spanning the gap. The CDR3 is 11 residues long. Germline CDR1 is SGHAT and CDR2 is FQNNGV. CDR3 coding DNA: TGTGCCAGCAGCTTAGGGAAGGAAGCTTTCTTT. It yields the protein CASSLGKEAFF.

The chain employs TRBV6-1 and TRBJ1-5; D is unresolved. V was trimmed by 4 bases and J by 0 bases, leaving 7 bases between them. Germline-derived CDR1 and CDR2 are MNHNS and SASEGT. This CDR3 is 14 amino acids long. CDR3 coding DNA: TGTGCCAGCAGTGGGATTTATAGCAATCAGCCCCAGCATTTT. Translating gives CASSGIYSNQPQHF.

The V and J genes are TRBV13 and TRBJ2-3, with 11 positions matching TRBD2. The CDR3 length is 16 residues. V lost 2 bases, J lost 3 bases, and 4 bases stayed unmatched. Germline V lookup: CDR1 PRHDT, CDR2 FYEKMQ (reference sequence). CDR3 DNA: TGTGCCAGCAGCTTATCGACTAGCGGGAAAACAGATACGCAGTATTTT. Encoded protein: CASSLSTSGKTDTQYF.

The chain links TRBV6-6 to TRBJ2-7, with a weak D call TRBD2 (6 bases). The germline V gene has CDR1 MNHNY and CDR2 SVGAGI (reference sequence). CDR3 length equals 13 residues. V was pared by 8 bases and J by 5 bases, with 16 bases between. CDR3 sequence (DNA): TGTGCCAGCCTAGCTAGCGCCACTAACGAGCAGTACTTC. It translates to CASLASATNEQYF.

The count of this clone is one. The CDR3 region has the DNA TGTGCCAGCAGCTTAGGCCAGGGACAGGGTGGTGGCTACACCTTC. It translates to CASSLGQGQGGGYTF. The genes are TRBV7-9 and TRBJ1-2; 9 bases align to TRBD1. Germline CDR1 SEHNR, CDR2 FQNEAQ (reference sequence). V trimming: 1 base; J trimming: 7 bases; junction bases outside the gene matches: 7. The CDR3 has 15 amino acids.

V is TRBV6-1 and J is TRBJ2-7, with D tentatively TRBD2 (6 bases). This CDR3 is built from 12 residues. Germline V CDR1 and CDR2: MNHNS, SASEGT. V lost 8 bases and J lost 2, with 10 bases in between. CDR3 in amino acids: CASSTGAYEQYF. The CDR3 DNA is TGTGCCAGCTCAACGGGGGCCTACGAGCAGTACTTC.

The rearrangement links TRBV7-6 to TRBJ2-5; TRBD2 matches at 9 bases. Germline V lookup: CDR1 SGHVS, CDR2 FNYEAQ. The ends lost 5 bases at V and 5 bases at J; junction bases unmatched: 12. The CDR3 has 16 residues. The CDR3 region has the DNA TGTGCCAGCAGCCCAGTTAGCGGGAGTCTTGGGGAGACCCAGTACTTC. Its translation: CASSPVSGSLGETQYF.

V and J are TRBV11-2 and TRBJ2-3; 10 bases align to TRBD2. The length of the CDR3 is 18 residues. V lost 2 bases to trimming and J lost 0 bases; unmatched junction nucleotides: 8. Germline loops: CDR1 SGHAT, CDR2 FQNNGV. The CDR3 here is CASSLRPGLADSTDTQYF. In DNA form, the CDR3 reads TGTGCCAGCAGCTTACGTCCTGGACTAGCGGATAGCACAGATACGCAGTATTTT.

The rearrangement uses TRBV6-5 and TRBJ1-3; 8 bases map to TRBD1. CDR3 length: 15 residues. J lost 0 bases, V lost 6 bases, and 4 bases had no gene match. CDR1 and CDR2 from the germline V gene are MNHEY and SVGAGI. CDR3 sequence: CASSRTGISGNTIYF. The CDR3 DNA reads as TGTGCCAGCAGCCGGACAGGGATCTCTGGAAACACCATATATTTT.

This clone was counted a single time. V is TRBV6-5 and J is TRBJ2-7; 8 bases align to TRBD1. The V and J ends lost 6 bases and 5 bases, in that order; junction bases with no gene match: 9. The germline gives CDR1 MNHEY, CDR2 SVGAGI. The CDR3 consists of 14 residues. The CDR3 sequence is CASRNGDRSNEQYF. The CDR3 DNA sequence: TGTGCCAGCAGAAACGGGGACAGGTCGAACGAGCAGTACTTC.

As DNA, the CDR3 is TGTGCCAGCAGCTTCTCAGGGATAGGGTTCACTGAAGCTTTCTTT. Translation: CASSFSGIGFTEAFF. The rearrangement uses TRBV11-2 and TRBJ1-1; possible D gene TRBD1, 5 bases. CDR1 is SGHAT and CDR2 is FQNNGV in the germline V gene. V shed 3 bases and J shed 4 bases, with 15 bases lying between them. This CDR3 comprises 15 residues.

The chain employs TRBV4-2 and TRBJ2-5, with D uncertain. The J call may be faulty, since TRBJ2-7 better matches the DNA end. Germline CDR1 and CDR2: LGHNA and YNFKEQ. CDR3 length: 14 amino acids. The CDR3 region is CASSQEGSLYEQYF. The CDR3 bases are TGTGCCAGCAGCCAAGAAGGTAGCTTGTACGAGCAGTACTTC.

The DNA for the CDR3 is TGTGCCAGCAGTCCCGGACAGGGAAGTGACGAGCAGTACTTC. Amino acids: CASSPGQGSDEQYF. V usage is TRBV27 and J usage is TRBJ2-7, with 8 bases aligning to TRBD1. The J segment lost 5 bases and the V segment lost 5 bases, leaving 8 bases of the junction unmatched. This CDR3 region has 14 residues. The germline V gene has CDR1 MNHEY and CDR2 SMNVEV (reference sequence).

The rearrangement links TRBV10-3 to TRBJ2-1; D might be TRBD2 (5 bases). Germline V lookup: CDR1 ENHRY, CDR2 SYGVKD. V was clipped by 6 bases and J by 5 bases, with 17 bases between them. The CDR3 contains 15 residues. The CDR3 sequence is CAIRVTSSRNNEQFF. In DNA form, the CDR3 reads TGTGCCATCAGGGTCACGTCTAGCCGAAACAATGAGCAGTTCTTC.

The rearrangement uses TRBV6-5 and TRBJ2-2; no clear D. The V gene's germline CDR1 is MNHEY and CDR2 SVGAGI. V lost 0 bases to trimming and J lost 5 bases, with 1 base between them. The length of the CDR3 is 12 residues. The CDR3 nucleotides are TGTGCCAGCAGTTACTCGACCGGGGAGCTGTTTTTT. Its protein product is CASSYSTGELFF.

This chain joins TRBV27 and TRBJ2-7; D gene unclear. The CDR3 spans 13 residues. Trimming shortened V by 8 bases and J by 2 bases, and 13 bases separated the two germline ends. Germline values: CDR1 MNHEY, CDR2 SMNVEV (reference sequence). CDR3 in amino acids: CASSTTRAYEQYF. CDR3 in DNA: TGTGCCAGCTCGACCACACGAGCCTACGAGCAGTACTTC.

V usage is TRBV2 and J usage is TRBJ2-7; 13 bases are a match to TRBD2. Germline loops: CDR1 SNHLY, CDR2 FYNNEI. The CDR3 loop spans 18 amino acids. Trimming removed 1 base from V and 5 bases from J; junction bases left unmatched: 11. The CDR3 DNA reads as TGTGCCAGCAGTGAAGTGGGGGGACTAGCGGGGCTCGGGAACGAGCAGTACTTC. It codes for CASSEVGGLAGLGNEQYF.

The table lists this clone with a few counts. In nucleotides, the CDR3 is TGTGCCAGCAGTGAGACTAGCGGGAGTTCTTACGAGCAGTACTTC. It yields the protein CASSETSGSSYEQYF. The rearrangement links TRBV6-1 to TRBJ2-7, with 12 bases identical to TRBD2. Germline V lookup: CDR1 MNHNS, CDR2 SASEGT. The ends lost 3 bases at V and 4 bases at J; junction bases unmatched: 4. This CDR3 comprises 15 residues.

The chain couples TRBV4-1 to TRBJ1-2; D ambiguous. Trimming removed 0 bases at V and 4 bases at J, with 6 bases between. CDR3 length equals 13 residues. CDR1 is MGHRA, CDR2 YSYEKL, per germline. The CDR3 bases are TGCGCCAGCAGCCAAGATCCAGTCTATGGCTACACCTTC. It yields the protein CASSQDPVYGYTF.

The chain combines TRBV7-9 with TRBJ1-4, with 7 bases that match TRBD1. This CDR3 region has 17 residues. The J segment lost 3 bases and the V segment lost 5 bases, leaving 12 bases of the junction unmatched. The V gene's germline CDR1 is SEHNR and CDR2 FQNEAQ (reference sequence). CDR3 loop: CASSTPTGRRANEKLFF. In nucleotides, the CDR3 is TGTGCCAGCAGCACGCCGACAGGGAGGAGAGCTAATGAAAAACTGTTTTTT. Supplemented by reference TRBV7-9 and TRBJ1-4, the full variable domain reads DTGVSQNPRHKITKRGQNVTFRCDPISEHNRLYWYRQTLGQGPEFLTYFQNEAQLEKSRLLSDRFSAERPKGSFSTLEIQRTEQGDSAMYLCASSTPTGRRANEKLFFGSGTQLSVL.

The CDR3 here is CASSPTGSPTDTQYF. CDR3 DNA sequence: TGTGCCAGCAGTCCGACAGGCTCCCCGACAGATACGCAGTATTTT. The chain recombines TRBV28 with TRBJ2-3, with D possibly being TRBD1 (6 bases). This CDR3 has 15 amino acids. Trimming removed 5 bases at V and 3 bases at J, with 15 bases between. The germline gives CDR1 MDHEN, CDR2 SYDVKM.

The rearrangement joins TRBV10-3 to TRBJ1-1, with unresolved D. CDR1 is ENHRY, CDR2 SYGVKD, per germline. Trimming took 7 bases from V and 5 from J, leaving 14 bases between them. The CDR3 totals 13 residues. CDR3: CAIIGEQDTEAFF. For the CDR3, the DNA is TGTGCCATCATCGGAGAACAAGATACTGAAGCTTTCTTT.